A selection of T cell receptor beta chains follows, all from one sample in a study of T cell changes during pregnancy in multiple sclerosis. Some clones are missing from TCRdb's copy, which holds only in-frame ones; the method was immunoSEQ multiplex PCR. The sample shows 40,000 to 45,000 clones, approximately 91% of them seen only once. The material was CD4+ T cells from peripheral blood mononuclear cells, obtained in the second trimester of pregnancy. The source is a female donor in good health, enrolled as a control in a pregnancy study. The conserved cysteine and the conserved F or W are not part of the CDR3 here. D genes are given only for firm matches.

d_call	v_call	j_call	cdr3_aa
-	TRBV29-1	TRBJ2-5	SVERGGVSETQY
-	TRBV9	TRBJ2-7	ASSPLPRRGEQY
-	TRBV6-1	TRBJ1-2	ASSESQGGSYGYT
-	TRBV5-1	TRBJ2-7	ASSPTGSSENEQY
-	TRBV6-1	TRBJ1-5	ASRQGGNQPQH
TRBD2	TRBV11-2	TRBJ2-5	ASSLRGFRTGGPGETQY
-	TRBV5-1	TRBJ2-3	ASSLGEGGTQY
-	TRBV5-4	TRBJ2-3	AGQVSSTDTQY
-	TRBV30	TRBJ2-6	AWSRGGGSGANVLT
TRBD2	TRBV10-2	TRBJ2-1	ASGLAGGYEQF
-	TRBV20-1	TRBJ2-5	SAHRETQY
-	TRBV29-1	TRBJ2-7	SVRKGGDGGYEQY
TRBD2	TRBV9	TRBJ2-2	ASSPQEWEGLAGELF
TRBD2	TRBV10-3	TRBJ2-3	AISDRGSSSGGGADTQY
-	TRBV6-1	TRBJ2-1	ASSDWGGPSVNEQF
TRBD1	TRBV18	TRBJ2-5	ASSPTGTEVLETQY
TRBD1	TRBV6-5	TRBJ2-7	ATAGTGTYEQY
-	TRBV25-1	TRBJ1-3	ASSHRTNSGNTIY
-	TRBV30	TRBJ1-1	AWSVLPGTLNTEAF
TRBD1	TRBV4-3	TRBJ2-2	ASRRDRGGPGELF
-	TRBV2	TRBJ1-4	ASSEDTDGKLF
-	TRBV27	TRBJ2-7	ASSKKHPGDEQY
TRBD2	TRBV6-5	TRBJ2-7	ASSYSRVAGVGEQY
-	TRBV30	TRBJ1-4	AFLGKFSEKLF
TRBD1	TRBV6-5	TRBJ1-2	ASSRQGINYGYT
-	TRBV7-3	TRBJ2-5	ASSLASQETQY
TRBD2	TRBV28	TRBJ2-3	ASSFGGSTADTQY
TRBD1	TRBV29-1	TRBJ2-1	SDRDRGPKRSSYNEQF
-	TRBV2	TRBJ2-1	ASAYNEQF
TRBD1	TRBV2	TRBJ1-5	ASSRVGQGLGQPQH
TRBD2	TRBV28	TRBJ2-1	ASSPPAGVPRNEQF
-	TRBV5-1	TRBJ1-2	ASSEPGANYGYT
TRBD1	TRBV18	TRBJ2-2	ASSPSDRDGGELF
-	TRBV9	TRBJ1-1	ASSVVDEGGSGEAF
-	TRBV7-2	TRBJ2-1	ASSLLGRNNEQF
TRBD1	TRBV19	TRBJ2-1	ASSTFIPGTGDNEQF
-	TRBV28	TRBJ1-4	ASSAAGSVNEKLF
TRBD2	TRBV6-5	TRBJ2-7	ASSYSSLADYEQY
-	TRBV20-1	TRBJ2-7	SAPDNYEQY
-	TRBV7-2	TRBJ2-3	ASSLSGSSVGTDTQY
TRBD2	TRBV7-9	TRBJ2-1	ASSHTGLVRFDEQF
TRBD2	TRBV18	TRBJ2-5	ASSPSSGGEETQY
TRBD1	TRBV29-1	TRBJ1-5	SVGGTGKQPQH
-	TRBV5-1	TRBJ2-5	ASSSPYSGIQETQY
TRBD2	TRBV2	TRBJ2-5	AAKREGGGGETQY
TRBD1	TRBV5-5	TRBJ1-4	ASSTRQGVGEKLF
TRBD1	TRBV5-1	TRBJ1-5	ASSETGGRGSNQPQH
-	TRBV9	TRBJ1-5	ASSVGPGIQPQH
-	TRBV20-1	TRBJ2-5	SATHGETQY
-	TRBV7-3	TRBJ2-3	ASSLLHSSTDTQY
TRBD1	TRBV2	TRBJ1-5	ASGGTGNQPQH
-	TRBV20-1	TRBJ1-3	SASYGNTIY
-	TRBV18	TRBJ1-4	ASSRTLSTNEKLF
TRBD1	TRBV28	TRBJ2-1	ASRKTGGTQF
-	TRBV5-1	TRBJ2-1	ASSLRGYNEQF
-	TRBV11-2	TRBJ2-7	ASGGRLVDEQY
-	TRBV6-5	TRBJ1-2	ASSYSSSTRART
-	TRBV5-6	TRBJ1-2	ASSTDTFYGYT
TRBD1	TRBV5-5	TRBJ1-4	ASQRQGYNEKLF